This is a list of T cell receptor beta chains from one sample in a study of cytomegalovirus exposure and HLA in healthy donors. TCRdb keeps only in-frame clones here, not all; method: immunoSEQ multiplex PCR. The data show about 120,000 clones, roughly 80% seen once. The sample was PBMCs. The origin of the receptors is a man between 18 and 29 years old in good health and CMV-seropositive. CDR3s include the opening cysteine and the closing phenylalanine or tryptophan. A D gene is named only where the DNA matches it firmly. The size of a clone is reported for some rows only, either as once, few or many, or as a class for expanded clones.

V	size	D	J	DNA	CDR3
TRBV7-2	NA	TRBD1	TRBJ1-5	TGTGCCAGCAGCTTAGAGACAGGGGATCAGCCCCAGCATTTT	CASSLETGDQPQHF
TRBV7-2	NA	NA	TRBJ2-3	TGTGCCAGCAGCTTATTTTCGGGGAGCACAGATACGCAGTATTTT	CASSLFSGSTDTQYF
TRBV6-5	few	TRBD1	TRBJ1-1	TGTGCCAGCAGCTGGGGACAGGGGGCGAGCACTGAAGCTTTCTTT	CASSWGQGASTEAFF
TRBV5-1	NA	TRBD1	TRBJ2-7	TGCGCCAGCAGCGGACTTGCAGGGGGCTACGAGCAGTACTTC	CASSGLAGGYEQYF
TRBV28	NA	NA	TRBJ1-2	TGTGCCAGCAGTTTATCTAGGGGGTTACTTAATGGCTACACCTTC	CASSLSRGLLNGYTF
TRBV2	NA	TRBD1	TRBJ1-1	TGTGCCAGCAGGGGGGACAGGGACGGTCCTGAAGCTTTCTTT	CASRGDRDGPEAFF
TRBV7-6	NA	TRBD1	TRBJ2-7	TGTGCCAGCAGCTTAGTACCAGGGGGAGACGAGCAGTACTTC	CASSLVPGGDEQYF
TRBV27	NA	NA	TRBJ1-3	TGTGCCAGCAGGGAGACCTCTGGAAACACCATATATTTT	CASRETSGNTIYF
TRBV2	NA	TRBD1	TRBJ2-5	TGTGCCAGCAGTTGGACAGGGAGGGAGACCCAGTACTTC	CASSWTGRETQYF
TRBV19	once	TRBD1	TRBJ2-4	TGTGCCAGTAGTGCCTGGACAGGGGAGTACATTCAGTACTTC	CASSAWTGEYIQYF
TRBV27	NA	TRBD1	TRBJ1-1	TGTGCCAGCAGGGGGGACAGGGGCCGTTGGGACACTGAAGCTTTCTTT	CASRGDRGRWDTEAFF
TRBV7-9	once	NA	TRBJ2-2	TGTGCCAGCAGCTTAGGAGTGTCCACCGGGGAGCTGTTTTTT	CASSLGVSTGELFF
TRBV7-9	NA	NA	TRBJ1-1	TGTGCCAGCAGCTTAGGGGGGGACCCGAACACTGAAGCTTTCTTT	CASSLGGDPNTEAFF
TRBV9	NA	TRBD2	TRBJ2-3	TGTGCCAGCAGCCCTGGGGGGGGGAGGACAGATACGCAGTATTTT	CASSPGGGRTDTQYF
TRBV14	NA	NA	TRBJ2-7	TGTGCCAGCAGCCCGAGTCGAAGCGAGCAGTACTTC	CASSPSRSEQYF
TRBV4-1	NA	TRBD2	TRBJ2-5	TGCGCCAGCAGCCAAGACGGGGGACTAGCGGGACAAGAGACCCAGTACTTC	CASSQDGGLAGQETQYF
TRBV10-3	few	TRBD1	TRBJ2-3	TGTGCCACCAGGACCCGGGACAGCGGCACAGATACGCAGTATTTT	CATRTRDSGTDTQYF
TRBV27	NA	NA	TRBJ1-2	TGTGCCAGCTCCGGGACATACTATGGCTACACCTTC	CASSGTYYGYTF
TRBV30	NA	TRBD1	TRBJ2-3	TGTGCCTGGAGGGGACAGGGGCGGGGTGGTACGCAGTATTTT	CAWRGQGRGGTQYF
TRBV4-1	NA	NA	TRBJ1-2	TGCGCCAGCAGCCAAGAGGGCGGCTACACCTTC	CASSQEGGYTF
TRBV28	NA	NA	TRBJ1-3	TGTGCCAGCAGTTTTTCTGCGGGGGGAAACACCATATATTTT	CASSFSAGGNTIYF
TRBV28	NA	TRBD1	TRBJ1-6	TGTGCCAGCAGTTCCTCGGGACAGGGCGGATCACCCCTCCACTTT	CASSSSGQGGSPLHF
TRBV7-3	NA	NA	TRBJ1-4	TGTGCCAGCAGCTTAATAAGGGACTACAGGAGGGAAAATGAAAAACTGTTTTTT	CASSLIRDYRRENEKLFF
TRBV28	NA	NA	TRBJ2-2	TGTGCCAGCAGTATCTATTACAGGGGGGGCACCGGGGAGCTGTTTTTT	CASSIYYRGGTGELFF
TRBV7-2	NA	NA	TRBJ1-5	TGTGCCAGCAGCGCAACCGTCTTCAGCGGGGCCAATCAGCCCCAGCATTTT	CASSATVFSGANQPQHF
TRBV28	once	NA	TRBJ1-4	TGTGCCAGCAGTTTATTTATGGGGGGAACTAATGAAAAACTGTTTTTT	CASSLFMGGTNEKLFF
TRBV19	NA	NA	TRBJ2-7	TGTGCCAGTAGTCCACGACAGTCCTACGAGCAGTACTTC	CASSPRQSYEQYF
TRBV4-2	NA	TRBD2	TRBJ2-7	TGTGCCAGCAGCCAAGATTCGGGTAGCGGGGCCTACGAGCAGTACTTC	CASSQDSGSGAYEQYF
TRBV7-9	few	NA	TRBJ1-4	TGTGCCAGCAGCTTATCAGGGATTGACGAAAAACTGTTTTTT	CASSLSGIDEKLFF
TRBV27	once	TRBD1	TRBJ2-2	TGTGCCAGCAGTGTAACAGGGGGCGGGGAGCTGTTTTTT	CASSVTGGGELFF
TRBV10-3	NA	TRBD2	TRBJ2-5	TGTGCCATCACCTCGGGCGCTAGCGGGGAGACCCAGTACTTC	CAITSGASGETQYF
TRBV5-4	NA	NA	TRBJ1-2	TGTGCCAGCAGCTTGGGGGAACGGGGAGCCGGGGACTATGGCTACACCTTC	CASSLGERGAGDYGYTF
TRBV5-5	NA	NA	TRBJ1-5	TGTGCCAGCAGCTCGGGAGATGGCAATCAGCCCCAGCATTTT	CASSSGDGNQPQHF
TRBV11-2	few	NA	TRBJ2-3	TGTGCCAGCAGCTTAGGAGGAGATACGCAGTATTTT	CASSLGGDTQYF
TRBV9	NA	NA	TRBJ1-4	TGTGCCAGCAGCGTAGATAGGTGGAGTGAAAAACTGTTTTTT	CASSVDRWSEKLFF
TRBV23-1	once	TRBD1	TRBJ2-1	TGCGCCAGCAGTCACCCCGAGGGGGACAGGGGGTCCCATGAGCAGTTCTTC	CASSHPEGDRGSHEQFF
TRBV5-4	NA	NA	TRBJ2-5	TGTGCCAGCAGCCAGACAGCGAACCAAGAGACCCAGTACTTC	CASSQTANQETQYF
TRBV13	NA	TRBD2	TRBJ2-1	TGTGCCAGCAGCTTAAACAGCGGGGGGGGCCCCTACAATGAGCAGTTCTTC	CASSLNSGGGPYNEQFF
TRBV28	NA	TRBD1	TRBJ2-7	TGTGCCAGCAGTTCACGGACAGGGGGCAGCTACGAGCAGTACTTC	CASSSRTGGSYEQYF
TRBV7-6	NA	NA	TRBJ2-5	TGTGCCAGCAGCTTAGCTCATGCAGGGTATTCCCAAGAGACCCAGTACTTC	CASSLAHAGYSQETQYF
TRBV9	NA	TRBD2	TRBJ2-3	TGTGCCAGCAGCGTAGCTAGCGGGGGAACAGATACGCAGTATTTT	CASSVASGGTDTQYF
TRBV27	NA	NA	TRBJ1-6	TGTGCCAGCAGTTTGAGGGGGGGAGAGGGGAATTCACCCCTCCACTTT	CASSLRGGEGNSPLHF
TRBV5-1	NA	TRBD1	TRBJ1-4	TGCGCCAGCAGCTCGGGACAGACCGATGCAACTAATGAAAAACTGTTTTTT	CASSSGQTDATNEKLFF
TRBV28	NA	NA	TRBJ1-2	TGTGCCAGCAGTTTATACTTTGGCTACACCTTC	CASSLYFGYTF
TRBV5-3	NA	TRBD2	TRBJ2-3	TGTGCCAGAAGCCGACGACTAGCGGGGGCCAAAGAATTGGCCCCCGATACGCAGTATTTT	CARSRRLAGAKELAPDTQYF
TRBV6-5	once	NA	TRBJ1-2	TGTGCCAGCATACGAGGCGGGGGGATCGGCTATGGCTACACCTTC	CASIRGGGIGYGYTF
TRBV19	few	TRBD1	TRBJ2-1	TGTGCCAGCCGCGGGACAGGGGCCAATGAGCAGTTCTTC	CASRGTGANEQFF
TRBV2	NA	NA	TRBJ2-3	TGTGCCAGCAGTGACTCTCGACAGACTACAGATACGCAGTATTTT	CASSDSRQTTDTQYF
TRBV6-1	few	NA	TRBJ2-7	TGTGCCAGCAGTGAACCCAGCTCCTACGAGCAGTACTTC	CASSEPSSYEQYF